The source of this T cell receptor beta chain is a study of response to subunit inactivated influenza vaccine. General study points: There was a suggestion from the authors that each seasonal influenza vaccination recruits few new T cells.

One entry per CDR3 protein results from TCRdb running MiXCR on the RT-PCR reads. The sample records fewer than 700,000 distinct CDR3 sequences, under 15% being singletons. Comments on this clonotype: Its antigen is unidentified.

V was cut by 5 bases and J by 4 bases, with 14 bases left in between. Germline V gene sequence: CDR1 SNHLY, CDR2 FYNNEI. This CDR3 is built from 14 residues. This TCR was sampled from a man aged 50 or older who received an inactivated influenza vaccine. The chain carries TRBV2 and TRBJ1-2, with D possibly matching TRBD1 (5 bases). The sample here was PBMCs from blood, taken roughly 45 days after vaccination. The CDR3 is CASSSGGSGYGYTF. The CDR3 DNA is TGTGCCAGCAGTTCTGGGGGTTCAGGCTATGGCTACACCTTC.